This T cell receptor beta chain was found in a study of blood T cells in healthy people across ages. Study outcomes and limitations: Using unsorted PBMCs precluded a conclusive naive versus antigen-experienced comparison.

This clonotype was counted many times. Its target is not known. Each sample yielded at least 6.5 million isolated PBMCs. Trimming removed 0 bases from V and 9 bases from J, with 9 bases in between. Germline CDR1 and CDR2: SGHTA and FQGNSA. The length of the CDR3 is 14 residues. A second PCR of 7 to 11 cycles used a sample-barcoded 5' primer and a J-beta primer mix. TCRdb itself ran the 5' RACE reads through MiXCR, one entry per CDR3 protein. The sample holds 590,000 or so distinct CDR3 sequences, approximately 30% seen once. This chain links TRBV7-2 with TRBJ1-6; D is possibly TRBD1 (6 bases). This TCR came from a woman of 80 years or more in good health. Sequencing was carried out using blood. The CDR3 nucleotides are TGTGCCAGCAGCTTAGCCAGGGGCGGTTCACCCCTCCACTTT. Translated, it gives CASSLARGGSPLHF.